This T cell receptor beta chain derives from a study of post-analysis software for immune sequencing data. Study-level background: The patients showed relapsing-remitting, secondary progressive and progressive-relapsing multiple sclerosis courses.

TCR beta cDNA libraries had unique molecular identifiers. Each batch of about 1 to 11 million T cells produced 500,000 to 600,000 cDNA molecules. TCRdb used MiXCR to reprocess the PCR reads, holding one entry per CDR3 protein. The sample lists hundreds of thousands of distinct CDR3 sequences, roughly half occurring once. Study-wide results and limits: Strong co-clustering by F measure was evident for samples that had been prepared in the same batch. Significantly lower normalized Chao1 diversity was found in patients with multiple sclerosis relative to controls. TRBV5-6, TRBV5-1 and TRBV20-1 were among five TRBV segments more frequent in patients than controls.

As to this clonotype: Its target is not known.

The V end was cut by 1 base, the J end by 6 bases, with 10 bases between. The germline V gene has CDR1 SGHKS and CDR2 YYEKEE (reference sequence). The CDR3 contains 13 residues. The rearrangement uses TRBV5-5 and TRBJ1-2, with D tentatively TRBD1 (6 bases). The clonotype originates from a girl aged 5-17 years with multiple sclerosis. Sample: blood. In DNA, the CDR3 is TGTGCCAGCAGCTTGCTCAGGGACAATGGCTACACCTTC. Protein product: CASSLLRDNGYTF.